This T cell receptor (beta chain) was retrieved from a study of blood T cell repertoires in COVID-19. Across the whole study: Acute and convalescent COVID-19 samples came from the United States, Italy and Spain. PBMCs, B-cell-depleted T cells, or T cells were the source of the cDNA or gDNA that made up the material.

Participants spanned ages about 18 to 100 years and resided in roughly 26 US areas. This CDR3 spans 14 amino acids. Profiling relied on immunoSEQ multiplex PCR, and the TCRdb table lists in-frame clones only, not all of them. The table includes approximately 200,000 clones, more than 80% detected once. This receptor was taken from a woman aged 18-30 years in a cohort exposed to, infected with or recovered from COVID-19 (not recorded which). This chain links TRBV21-1 with TRBJ1-2. TRBV21-1 is annotated as a pseudogene. Sequencing was carried out using PBMCs or T cells enriched from blood (not recorded which). CDR3 sequence (DNA): TGTGCCAGCGCCATGACTGCCGGGAGGGATGGCTACACCTTC. This sequence encodes CASAMTAGRDGYTF.